These 13 T cell receptor beta chains came from one sample sequenced in a study of blood T cells in healthy people across ages. Using a J-beta primer mix together with a sample-barcoded 5' primer, a second PCR was run for roughly 7 to 11 cycles. TCRdb passed the 5' RACE reads through MiXCR, listing each CDR3 protein once. The sample includes 600,000 to 800,000 distinct CDR3 sequences, over 40% of them seen just once. The specimen sequenced was blood. The receptor set was obtained from a woman aged 80 or older in good health.

This sequence joins TRBV12-3 or TRBV12-4 and TRBJ2-4; 12 bases fit TRBD2. The V segment lost 4 bases and the J segment 1 base; nucleotides outside the gene matches: 14. The CDR3 spans 20 residues. DNA for the CDR3: TGTGCCAGCAGTTCCCGACTAGCGGGGGTCCTCAAGGGGGCCAAAAACATTCAGTACTTC. The encoded protein is CASSSRLAGVLKGAKNIQYF.

Points on this clonotype: A single base separates this from a much larger clone, so it may be a read error. The gene calls are TRBV9 and TRBJ2-5, with TRBD2 identical over 9 bases. Germline loops: CDR1 SGDLS, CDR2 YYNGEE. Unmatched junction bases numbered 10, after V lost 2 bases and J lost 11 bases. The CDR3 runs to 14 residues. As DNA, the CDR3 is TGTGCCAGCAGCGTCGAGACTAGCGGAATTGAGCAGTACTTC. Translating it yields CASSVETSGIEQYF.

The genes are TRBV27 and TRBJ2-1; D tentatively fits TRBD1 or TRBD2 (5 bases each). This CDR3 region has 16 residues. CDR1 MNHEY and CDR2 SMNVEV come from the germline V gene (reference sequence). V lost 6 bases, J lost 2 bases, and 17 bases lay in between. CDR3 nucleotide sequence: TGTGCCAGCAGGTCATGGGGCAGCGGCCCCTACAATGAGCAGTTCTTC. This sequence encodes CASRSWGSGPYNEQFF.

The chain couples TRBV9 to TRBJ1-1; a weak D match, TRBD1 (6 bases). Trimming stripped 2 bases from V and 0 bases from J, with 11 bases between. Germline V CDR1 and CDR2: SGDLS, YYNGEE. The CDR3 is 15 residues long. CDR3 amino acids: CASSVLGGLNTEAFF. CDR3 nucleotides: TGTGCCAGCAGCGTCCTGGGGGGGCTGAACACTGAAGCTTTCTTT.

This clonotype was detected ten times or more. J is TRBJ2-3 and V is TRBV5-1, with 7 bases identical to TRBD1. This CDR3 contains 14 residues. Germline loops: CDR1 SGHRS, CDR2 YFSETQ. Trimming took 2 bases from V and 3 from J; bases not matched to a gene: 3. CDR3 sequence: CASSFQTGTDTQYF. The DNA of the CDR3 is TGCGCCAGCAGCTTCCAGACAGGGACAGATACGCAGTATTTT.

This clonotype was found a few times. The chain couples TRBV2 to TRBJ2-5, with TRBD2 identical over 11 bases. With the DNA end fitting TRBJ2-7 better, the J assignment may be wrong. This CDR3 has 14 residues. Per germline, CDR1 SNHLY and CDR2 FYNNEI. CDR3 sequence reads: CASSEPSGRYEQYF. CDR3 bases: TGTGCCAGCAGTGAACCTAGCGGGAGGTACGAGCAGTACTTC.

The chain joins TRBV4-1 to TRBJ1-2; TRBD1 matches at 8 bases. The germline gives CDR1 MGHRA, CDR2 YSYEKL. Trimming cost V 6 bases and J 8 bases; bases outside gene matches: 11. CDR3 length: 14 amino acids. For the CDR3, the DNA is TGCGCCAGCAGATCCCCCGGACAGGGCGGCGGCTACACCTTC. Residues: CASRSPGQGGGYTF.

Only a few counts were recorded for this clonotype. The chain has TRBV29-1 and TRBJ1-1, with a weak D call TRBD1 (5 bases). Trimming shortened V by 3 bases and J by 8 bases, and 10 bases separated the two germline ends. The CDR3 has 11 amino acids. In germline, CDR1 is SQVTM, CDR2 ANQGSEA. CDR3 residues: CSVEGYREAFF. In DNA form, the CDR3 reads TGCAGCGTTGAGGGGTACAGGGAAGCTTTCTTT.

This clonotype was recorded many times. The rearrangement joins TRBV20-1 to TRBJ2-1, with D perhaps TRBD1 or TRBD2 (7 bases each). The germline V and J ends were trimmed by 7 bases and 10 bases, with 14 bases remaining between them. Germline CDR1 and CDR2: DFQATT and SNEGSKA (reference sequence). The CDR3 runs to 11 residues. The CDR3: CSVRGGKEQFF. CDR3 DNA: TGCAGTGTCAGGGGGGGAAAGGAGCAGTTCTTC.

The chain combines TRBV5-1 with TRBJ2-1; 8 bases map to TRBD1. Germline V CDR1 and CDR2: SGHRS, YFSETQ. V shed 1 base and J 7 bases; nucleotides not matched to a gene: 10. The CDR3 is made up of 16 amino acids. The CDR3 nucleotides read TGCGCCAGCAGCTTGCAACCGGGACAGGTCGGTAATGAGCAGTTCTTC. It yields the protein CASSLQPGQVGNEQFF.

This clonotype was counted a few times. The DNA of the CDR3 is TGTGCCAGCAGCAAAGGAGAACACCGGGACAGATATTTCTCTGGGGCCAACGTCCTGACTTTC. Translation gives CASSKGEHRDRYFSGANVLTF. V gene TRBV21-1 combines with J gene TRBJ2-6; the table's D gene call, TRBD1, was not cross checked with the DNA. TRBV21-1 is noted as a pseudogene. There are 21 residues in the CDR3.

The chain is built from TRBV5-5 and TRBJ2-3, with D hard to call. Germline CDR1 and CDR2: SGHKS and YYEKEE (reference sequence). The length of the CDR3 is 14 residues. Trimming took 4 bases from V and 5 from J, leaving 14 bases between them. The chain's CDR3 is CASSVLGSGDTQYF. The CDR3 nucleotides read TGTGCCAGCAGCGTGCTAGGGTCCGGAGATACGCAGTATTTT.

The chain carries TRBV4-1 and TRBJ2-1; 12 positions agree with TRBD1. CDR3 length: 20 residues. Looked up from germline, CDR1 is MGHRA and CDR2 is YSYEKL. The V and J ends lost 2 bases and 5 bases, in that order; junction bases with no gene match: 16. The CDR3 nucleotides read TGCGCCAGCAGCCAAATCAGGGGGACAGGGGGCCGCGTAAGTGACAATGAGCAGTTCTTC. This codes for CASSQIRGTGGRVSDNEQFF.